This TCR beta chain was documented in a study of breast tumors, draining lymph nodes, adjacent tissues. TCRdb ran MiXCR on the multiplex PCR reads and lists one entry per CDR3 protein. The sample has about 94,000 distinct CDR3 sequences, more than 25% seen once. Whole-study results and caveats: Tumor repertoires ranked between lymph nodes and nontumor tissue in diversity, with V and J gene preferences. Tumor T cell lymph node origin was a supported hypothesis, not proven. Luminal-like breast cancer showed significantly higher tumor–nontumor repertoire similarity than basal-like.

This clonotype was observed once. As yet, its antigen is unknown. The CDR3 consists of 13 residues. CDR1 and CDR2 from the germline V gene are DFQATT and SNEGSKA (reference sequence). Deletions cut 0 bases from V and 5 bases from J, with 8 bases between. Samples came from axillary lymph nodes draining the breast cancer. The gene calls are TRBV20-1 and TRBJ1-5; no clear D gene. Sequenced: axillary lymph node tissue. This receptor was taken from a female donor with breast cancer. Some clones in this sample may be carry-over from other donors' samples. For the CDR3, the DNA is TGCAGTGCTAGAGAAGGAACTCATCAGCCCCAGCATTTT. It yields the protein CSAREGTHQPQHF.